The sequence of this T cell receptor beta chain was determined in a study of prognosis after radiotherapy for stage I lung cancer (dated by TCRdb to about 2021). About the investigation overall: Around 19 stage I NSCLC patients were enrolled in Nanjing, China, between early 2018 and January 2019. Every patient was deemed medically inoperable, roughly twelve because of comorbidities and over five because they refused surgery. The cohort comprised 10 to 15 men and about six women with a median age of about 70 years, ranging from about 53 to 85 years. Using image-guided IMRT or VMAT, SBRT was delivered in 3 to 5 fractions at a biologically effective dose of at least 100 Gy. In every patient, SBRT was given without any concurrent therapy. The study sequenced around 38 blood samples from 19 patients, one before and one after SBRT per patient. Some 15 patients presented with newly diagnosed primary stage I lung tumors, and 4 to 6 carried oligometastatic NSCLC following surgical resection of the primary tumor. Peripheral blood TCR beta repertoires were profiled in stage I NSCLC patients before and after stereotactic body radiotherapy, and the repertoires were related to distant failure. Four of the 19 patients developed distant metastases after SBRT, at a median of around 7 months; the other 15 showed no significant progression. On tumor histology, fewer than 15 patients had adenocarcinoma and several had squamous cell carcinoma. Study-wide findings and limitations: No adjustment for multiple comparisons was applied to any of the reported P values. The study was limited by the small cohort and short follow-up, and independent validation of the study findings is required. Differences by metastasis status were reportedly seen in TRBV and TRBJ usage frequencies, involving two V genes at baseline and, after SBRT, roughly ten V genes and two J genes. After SBRT, the number of unique TCR clones decreased (median about 9,900 before versus 6,500 to 7,000 after; Wilcoxon paired P=0.011). Whether the expanded TCR clones were tumor-specific was not determined. Post-SBRT Shannon entropy and its change from baseline were lower in patients who developed distant metastases; baseline Shannon entropy was not associated with metastases.

At the junction V is shortened by 5 bases and J by 4 bases; bases outside the gene matches: 3. There are 14 amino acids in the CDR3, from cysteine to phenylalanine inclusive. Only the CDR3 DNA stays, 42 bases, in frame from base 1. For CDR1 and CDR2, the germline V gene (reference sequence) lists DFQATT and SNEGSKA. The TCR beta CDR3 region was amplified from genomic DNA by two rounds of multiplex PCR. The first PCR round used primers specific to each TRBV and TRBJ gene, with sequences filed in Chinese patent CN105087789A. The second PCR round used universal primers. The Roche High Pure PCR Template Preparation Kit was used to extract genomic DNA from frozen PBMCs. The libraries underwent paired-end sequencing with 151 bp reads on an Illumina HiSeq 3000. In the authors' own workflow: Raw reads lacking the multiplex PCR primer sequences were removed with CutAdapt. Using PEAR, the high-quality paired reads were merged into contigs. MiXCR assigned TRB V, D and J gene segments to each contig by aligning to reference sequences. To remove sequencing errors, CDR3 sequences were clustered according to base quality and sequence similarity. Diversity was measured as Shannon entropy normalized by the natural log of productive TCR sequence number. Clonality was defined as one minus Shannon entropy divided by the natural log of the number of unique clonotypes. Progression-free survival cut-offs for repertoire metrics were chosen using the Youden index of ROC curves, with analyses run in R 3.5.3. TCRdb handled the public reads itself, with Q25 trimming in fastp and clone calling in MiXCR, and kept productive beta chains. Here each entry gathers all rows of one CDR3 protein and keeps the most common genes and DNA. What appears here as the V and J calls and clone size reflects TCRdb's work, not the paper's. Within this sample are some 15,000 distinct CDR3 sequences, with over 15% of them counted one time only. Less than 50% of the sample rests with the top ten.

All patients had node-negative disease on CT and PET/CT, and none had a history of other malignancies or had previously received chemotherapy or radiotherapy. Roughly 6 milliliters of peripheral venous blood were drawn into EDTA tubes at each of two time points. PBMCs were isolated by Ficoll-Paque Plus density-gradient centrifugation. Right after collection, samples were placed at -80 degrees C and kept there until analysis. This clonotype was seen many times. The antigen it binds to is not known. The sample holds no much larger clone one base away, and base qualities are not on file. This receptor was obtained from a donor older than 45 with non-small cell lung cancer. The starting material was PBMCs, obtained before or after stereotactic body radiation therapy (not recorded which). In this chain, TRBV20-1 is recombined with TRBJ2-2, with 11 bases matching TRBD1. The encoded CDR3 is CSAEDRGLTGELFF. The base sequence is TGCAGTGCTGAGGACAGGGGGCTCACCGGGGAGCTGTTTTTT.